The 5 T cell receptor beta chains below all came from one sample that was sequenced in a study of shared clonotypes between healthy human individuals. Naive CD8 cells were CD45RO-negative, positively selected for CCR7, excluding terminally differentiated effector memory CD45RA+ cells. Clones were sequenced by immunoSEQ multiplex PCR, and TCRdb holds only the in-frame ones, with some missing. The sample yields just over 2,000,000 clones, just under 95% seen once. Sequenced input: naive CD8+ T cells sorted from blood. The receptors here all came from a man between 18 and 35 years old in good health.

This clone was seen once. V gene TRBV29-1 combines with J gene TRBJ2-5, with 8 nucleotides matching TRBD1. Germline CDR1 SQVTM, CDR2 ANQGSEA. Unmatched junction bases numbered 8, after V lost 6 bases and J lost 5 bases. The CDR3 extends over 13 amino acids. The CDR3 nucleotides are TGCAGCGTAGCAGGGGGCCAGGATGAGACCCAGTACTTC. Protein: CSVAGGQDETQYF. Based on the CDR3 plus reference TRBV29-1 and TRBJ2-5, the full variable domain is SAVISQKPSRDICQRGTSLTIQCQVDSQVTMMFWYRQQPGQSLTLIATANQGSEATYESGFVIDKFPISRPNLTFSTLTVSNMSPEDSSIYLCSVAGGQDETQYFGPGTRLLVL.

As concerns this clone: This CDR3 is also generated by other DNA sequences in the sample. Written as DNA, the CDR3 is TGTGCCTGGAACCCAGCGGGAGGGCCAGATACGCAGTATTTT. Its translation is CAWNPAGGPDTQYF. V is TRBV30 and J is TRBJ2-3; 10 nucleotides match TRBD2. With 4 bases clipped from V and 4 bases from J, the junction kept 5 bases outside the gene matches. Germline CDR1 GTSNPN, CDR2 SVGIG (reference sequence). CDR3 size: 14 residues.

The chain recombines TRBV9 with TRBJ2-3; no firm D call. The CDR3 consists of 14 residues. The V and J ends lost 0 bases and 4 bases respectively, with 9 bases between them. The germline gives CDR1 SGDLS, CDR2 YYNGEE. Written as DNA, the CDR3 is TGTGCCAGCAGCGTAGAGGCTGGGCCAGATACGCAGTATTTT. This codes for CASSVEAGPDTQYF.

The V gene is TRBV4-1, the J gene TRBJ1-3; 7 bases map to TRBD1. V was clipped by 3 bases and J by 1 base; unmatched bases: 6. The V gene's germline CDR1 is MGHRA and CDR2 YSYEKL. CDR3 length: 16 residues. The CDR3 coding sequence is TGCGCCAGCAGCCAGATCGACAGGGCTTCTGGAAACACCATATATTTT. This gives the protein CASSQIDRASGNTIYF.

This clone was picked up one time. The J gene is TRBJ2-7, the V gene TRBV28; D possibly corresponds to TRBD1 (7 bases). The CDR3 extends over 14 amino acids. V lost 6 bases, J lost 6 bases, and 18 bases lay in between. Looked up from germline, CDR1 is MDHEN and CDR2 is SYDVKM. CDR3 coding DNA: TGTGCCAGCAGCCCTACAGGGGTAGCGGCCGAGCAGTACTTC. Encoded protein: CASSPTGVAAEQYF.